What follows are 8 T cell receptor beta chains derived from one specimen sequenced in a study of cytomegalovirus exposure and HLA in healthy donors. 60 Vbeta and 13 Jbeta primers were used in PCR. The protocol was immunoSEQ multiplex PCR, while the TCRdb copy is restricted to in-frame clones and leaves out a portion. The repertoire holds around 190,000 clones, with around 82% as singletons. The sequenced sample consisted of PBMCs. Receptors originate from a man in his sixties in good health and CMV-seronegative.

This clone was counted between two and nine times. J is TRBJ2-4 and V is TRBV27; TRBD2 matches at 9 bases. The J segment lost 14 bases and the V segment lost 5 bases, leaving 10 bases of the junction unmatched. The CDR3 runs to 13 residues. Germline CDR1 and CDR2: MNHEY and SMNVEV (reference sequence). CDR3 nucleotides: TGTGCCAGCAGTCCCTCCCCGGGCGGGGGGGAGTACTTC. Translated, it gives CASSPSPGGGEYF.

The chain links TRBV7-6 to TRBJ2-5, with 10 bases identical to TRBD1. Germline lookup yields CDR1 SGHVS and CDR2 FNYEAQ. The CDR3 has 15 amino acids. V lost 5 bases and J lost 4; bases outside the gene matches: 7. The CDR3 nucleotides read TGTGCCAGCAGCCCAACGGGACAGGGGACAGAGACCCAGTACTTC. The encoded protein is CASSPTGQGTETQYF.

The chain carries TRBV6-1 and TRBJ2-7; 10 nucleotides line up with TRBD2. The germline CDR1 and CDR2 sequences are MNHNS and SASEGT. The CDR3 is 15 amino acids. Trimming took 6 bases from V and 5 from J; bases not matched to a gene: 10. CDR3 coding DNA: TGTGCCAGCAGCCTAAGCTCTAGCGGGGGCGACGAGCAGTACTTC. As protein: CASSLSSSGGDEQYF.

The chain carries TRBV7-9 and TRBJ2-5, with 7 bases fitting TRBD1. The DNA matches TRBJ2-7 better at its end, which makes the J call doubtful. The CDR3 loop spans 14 amino acids. Germline V CDR1 and CDR2: SEHNR, FQNEAQ (reference sequence). This CDR3 is CASSATGTVYEQYF. The CDR3 DNA reads TGTGCCAGCAGCGCCACCGGGACAGTTTACGAGCAGTACTTC.

This clone was seen just once. CDR3: CASNQGDYGYTF. The CDR3, as DNA: TGTGCCAGTAACCAAGGGGACTATGGCTACACCTTC. V is TRBV19 and J is TRBJ1-2, with a possible D match to TRBD1 (5 bases). CDR1 is LNHDA, CDR2 SQIVND, per germline (reference sequence). The CDR3 is made up of 12 amino acids. The V gene lost 7 bases and the J gene lost 3 bases, with 9 bases spanning the gap.

V usage is TRBV29-1 and J usage is TRBJ1-2; 10 bases are shared with TRBD1. Trimming took 4 bases from V and 7 from J; bases not matched to a gene: 12. Germline CDR1 reads SQVTM; CDR2 reads ANQGSEA. The CDR3 contains 15 residues. For the CDR3, the DNA is TGCAGCGTTGCCCCCATGGGAAGGACAGGGGGTGGCTACACCTTC. Protein product: CSVAPMGRTGGGYTF.

This clone was detected only once. Other DNA sequences in this sample translate to the same CDR3. This chain links TRBV7-9 with TRBJ2-7; a possible D gene is TRBD2 (5 bases). V dropped 0 bases and J dropped 0 bases, with 6 bases sitting between them. The CDR3 is 14 residues long. The germline V gene encodes CDR1 SEHNR and CDR2 FQNEAQ (reference sequence). The CDR3 region has the DNA TGTGCCAGCAGCTTAGCGGGAGACTCCTACGAGCAGTACTTC. It encodes CASSLAGDSYEQYF.

The chain recombines TRBV7-8 with TRBJ1-1, with no clear D. V was pared by 6 bases and J by 0 bases, with 14 bases between. The germline CDR1 and CDR2 sequences are SGHVS and FQNEAQ. This CDR3 contains 15 residues. DNA of the CDR3: TGTGCCAGCAGGGGGAGAGAATTCTTGAACACTGAAGCTTTCTTT. Protein: CASRGREFLNTEAFF.